These 19 T cell receptor beta chains share one sample of origin, sequenced in a study of T-cell reconstitution after alpha-beta-depleted transplantation in children. Notes on the study in general: About two months after transplant, alpha-beta T cells reportedly came from several hundred expanded graft clones.

Preparing the TCRbeta library involved the use of unique molecular identifiers. One entry per CDR3 protein, called by TCRdb with MiXCR from the PCR reads. The sample has approximately 32,000 distinct CDR3 sequences; around 7% are singletons. Antigens of these TCRs are unknown. The specimen was peripheral blood, collected 60 days after TCRalphabeta/CD19-depleted stem cell transplant. The receptors stem from a child younger than two who had a stem cell transplant for acute myeloid leukemia, so the T cells may come from the graft donor.

This chain uses TRBV5-6 with TRBJ1-4; D remains ambiguous. Germline V gives CDR1 SGHDT, CDR2 YYEEEE. Deletions cut 0 bases from V and 8 bases from J, with 14 bases between. This CDR3 is 15 amino acids long. CDR3 in amino acids: CASSLAGGWGEKLFF. The CDR3 region has the DNA TGTGCCAGCAGCTTGGCCGGCGGGTGGGGAGAAAAACTGTTTTTT. Filled out from reference TRBV5-6 and TRBJ1-4, the complete variable domain reads DAGVTQSPTHLIKTRGQQVTLRCSPKSGHDTVSWYQQALGQGPQFIFQYYEEEERQRGNFPDRFSGHQFPNYSSELNVNALLLGDSALYLCASSLAGGWGEKLFFGSGTQLSVL.

This chain connects TRBV29-1 to TRBJ2-3; no clear D. CDR1 and CDR2 from the germline V gene are SQVTM and ANQGSEA. Trimming pared 5 bases from V and 2 bases from J, leaving 8 bases between. This CDR3 has 12 residues. The CDR3 DNA reads TGCAGCGTTTTAAGCGACACAGATACGCAGTATTTT. The encoded protein is CSVLSDTDTQYF.

In its sample, this clonotype was seen many times. The chain joins TRBV7-8 to TRBJ2-1, with TRBD2 matching 8 bases. The CDR3 is 16 amino acids. With V trimmed by 5 bases and J by 8 bases, 14 bases remained unmatched. CDR1 is SGHVS, CDR2 FQNEAQ, per germline. The CDR3: CASSPSGVSGNHEQFF. As DNA, the CDR3 is TGTGCCAGCAGCCCCTCTGGAGTTAGCGGGAATCATGAGCAGTTCTTC.

Ten or more counts support this clonotype. This rearrangement joins TRBV28 to TRBJ2-1; TRBD1 matches 8 bases. Germline CDR1 and CDR2: MDHEN and SYDVKM. CDR3 size: 22 residues. V shed 0 bases, J shed 1 base, and the junction held 20 bases outside the gene matches. This CDR3 reads CASSLWDGTGIEYPDSYNEQFF. The DNA for the CDR3 is TGTGCCAGCAGTTTATGGGACGGGACAGGTATTGAGTATCCCGATTCCTACAATGAGCAGTTCTTC.

This clonotype occurred many times. The chain employs TRBV25-1 and TRBJ2-5; D unresolved. Trimming removed 4 bases from V and 2 bases from J, with 2 bases in between. Germline V gene lookup returns CDR1 MGHDK and CDR2 SYGVNS. The CDR3 extends over 11 amino acids. The CDR3, as DNA: TGTGCCAGCAGTGTACAAGAGACCCAGTACTTC. As protein: CASSVQETQYF. The full variable domain, with the rest looked up from reference TRBV25-1 and TRBJ2-5, is EADIYQTPRYLVIGTGKKITLECSQTMGHDKMYWYQQDPGMELHLIHYSYGVNSTEKGDLSSESTVSRIRTEHFPLTLESARPSHTSQYLCASSVQETQYFGPGTRLLVL.

This clonotype occurred many times. The genes are TRBV5-1 and TRBJ1-1, with 8 nucleotides matching TRBD1. The CDR3 contains 14 residues. Losses at the gene ends were 4 bases for V and 4 bases for J; bases not matched to a gene: 6. From germline, CDR1 is SGHRS and CDR2 YFSETQ. The CDR3 DNA reads as TGCGCCAGCAGCCCCAGGGGGCTCGGCACTGAAGCTTTCTTT. Its translation is CASSPRGLGTEAFF.

This clonotype was seen ten or more times. V is TRBV20-1 and J is TRBJ2-7, with D perhaps matching TRBD1 or TRBD2 (5 bases each). V lost 5 bases to trimming and J lost 0 bases, with 11 bases between them. Germline CDR1 is DFQATT and CDR2 is SNEGSKA (reference sequence). The CDR3 runs to 13 residues. In nucleotides, the CDR3 is TGCAGTGCTGAACCGGGACCCTCCTACGAGCAGTACTTC. Translated: CSAEPGPSYEQYF.

This clonotype was seen repeatedly, ten times or more. The V call is TRBV12-3 or TRBV12-4, the J call TRBJ1-5; maybe TRBD1 (5 bases). The CDR3 is 14 amino acids. The germline V and J ends were trimmed by 1 base and 7 bases, with 11 bases remaining between them. The CDR3 loop reads CASSLGQGYQPQHF. In DNA, the CDR3 is TGTGCCAGCAGTTTAGGCCAGGGATACCAGCCCCAGCATTTT.

There are many counts of this clonotype. This chain uses TRBV5-1 with TRBJ2-7; the D is unclear. The germline gives CDR1 SGHRS, CDR2 YFSETQ. V shed 2 bases and J shed 7 bases, with 13 bases lying between them. The CDR3 is 13 residues long. CDR3 protein: CASSLLVGREQYF. The CDR3 DNA reads TGCGCCAGCAGCTTATTAGTCGGGCGGGAGCAGTACTTC.

A few counts support this clonotype. This chain links TRBV28 with TRBJ2-7, with no clear D. Germline values: CDR1 MDHEN, CDR2 SYDVKM. V lost 8 bases, J lost 4 bases, and 18 bases lay in between. The CDR3 has 14 amino acids. The CDR3 DNA reads TGTGCCAGCTATTCTTCGGGTCGGCTGTACGAGCAGTACTTC. Protein: CASYSSGRLYEQYF.

Only a few counts were recorded for this clonotype. This sequence joins TRBV5-6 and TRBJ2-7; a possible D gene is TRBD1 (6 bases). CDR3 size: 13 residues. Germline loops: CDR1 SGHDT, CDR2 YYEEEE. In DNA, the CDR3 is TGTGCATACCAAGGGGGACAAGGCTACGAGCAGTACTTC. This gives the protein CAYQGGQGYEQYF.

This clonotype was counted at least ten times. V and J are TRBV27 and TRBJ2-7; 10 bases fit TRBD1. Germline V CDR1 and CDR2: MNHEY, SMNVEV (reference sequence). V trimming: 4 bases; J trimming: 4 bases; junction bases outside the gene matches: 4. The CDR3 has 14 residues. The CDR3 loop is CASSYGQGGYEQYF. For the CDR3, the DNA is TGTGCCAGCAGTTACGGACAGGGGGGGTACGAGCAGTACTTC.

The table lists this clonotype with many counts. DNA for the CDR3: TGCAGCGTTGACCGGGGGGGTAAAGGGGACACTGAAGCTTTCTTT. Translation: CSVDRGGKGDTEAFF. The chain combines TRBV29-1 with TRBJ1-1; tentatively, D is TRBD1 (5 bases). Germline assignment: CDR1 SQVTM and CDR2 ANQGSEA. Deletions cut 3 bases from V and 3 bases from J, with 17 bases between. The CDR3 loop spans 15 amino acids.

This clonotype came up many times. The V and J genes are TRBV29-1 and TRBJ2-2, with D maybe TRBD1 (6 bases). Germline CDR1 is SQVTM and CDR2 is ANQGSEA. V dropped 1 base and J dropped 5 bases, with 26 bases sitting between them. There are 19 residues in the CDR3. The CDR3: CSVEAQEQGEYGNTGELFF. The CDR3 DNA reads TGCAGCGTTGAAGCCCAGGAACAGGGAGAGTACGGAAATACCGGGGAGCTGTTTTTT.

This clonotype showed up many times. The chain joins TRBV7-2 to TRBJ2-7, with 12 bases lining up with TRBD2. Germline V gene lookup returns CDR1 SGHTA and CDR2 FQGNSA. The CDR3 spans 17 residues. The V gene end was trimmed by 2 bases and the J gene end by 1 base; junction bases not matched to a gene: 6. The CDR3 region has the DNA TGTGCCAGCAGCTTAAGACTAGCGGGAGACCCTTCCTACGAGCAGTACTTC. Translated, it gives CASSLRLAGDPSYEQYF.

This clonotype has at least ten counts. The rearrangement uses TRBV29-1 and TRBJ2-5, with 14 bases lining up with TRBD2. CDR3 length equals 15 residues. Germline CDR1 SQVTM, CDR2 ANQGSEA. V shed 4 bases, J shed 7 bases, and the junction held 8 bases outside the gene matches. The CDR3 DNA reads as TGCAGCGTTGCACCCCCCGGACTAGCGGGAGGGACCCAGTACTTC. It encodes CSVAPPGLAGGTQYF.

The genes are TRBV5-5 and TRBJ1-2, with TRBD1 as a possible D gene (5 bases). This CDR3 has 13 residues. Germline CDR1 SGHKS, CDR2 YYEKEE (reference sequence). Trimming left V 7 bases short and J 3 bases short, with 13 bases between. The CDR3 is CASGPGLYYGYTF. The CDR3 DNA reads as TGTGCCAGCGGCCCAGGGCTTTACTATGGCTACACCTTC. The entire variable domain, with the rest obtained from reference TRBV5-5 and TRBJ1-2, is as follows: DAGVTQSPTHLIKTRGQQVTLRCSPISGHKSVSWYQQVLGQGPQFIFQYYEKEERGRGNFPDRFSARQFPNYSSELNVNALLLGDSALYLCASGPGLYYGYTFGSGTRLTVV.

The chain has TRBV29-1 and TRBJ2-5, with D perhaps TRBD1 (5 bases). V was cut by 5 bases and J by 0 bases, with 7 bases left in between. Looked up from germline, CDR1 is SQVTM and CDR2 is ANQGSEA. There are 12 residues in the CDR3. CDR3 region: CSVRQNQETQYF. The CDR3 DNA sequence: TGCAGCGTTCGACAGAACCAAGAGACCCAGTACTTC.

This clonotype was recorded many times. CDR3 sequence: CAISEFQETQYF. The CDR3 DNA sequence: TGTGCCATCAGTGAGTTCCAAGAGACCCAGTACTTC. The chain couples TRBV10-3 to TRBJ2-5; D ambiguous. This CDR3 contains 12 residues. The germline V and J ends were trimmed by 1 base and 1 base, with 1 base remaining between them. Germline values: CDR1 ENHRY, CDR2 SYGVKD.